This T cell receptor beta chain was captured in a study of CD4 T cell repertoires in COVID-19 (dated by TCRdb to about 2021). Context from the whole study: To analyze cross-reactivity, CFSE-low cells were expanded with IL-2 for under 13 days and then labeled again and restimulated with spike proteins from other coronaviruses. Naturally processed CD4+ T cell responses to SARS-CoV-2 spike and nucleoprotein were characterized in COVID-19-recovered individuals, and clonal composition was assessed by TCR Vbeta sequencing. In three recovered individuals, the researchers analyzed the TCR Vbeta repertoire of SARS-CoV-2-reactive T cells at the subset level.

General findings and caveats noted by the study authors: Several of the most expanded SARS-CoV-2-reactive clonotypes were found to be shared between two or all three memory subsets, suggesting intraclonal diversification. Between about 6.5 and 27% of SARS-CoV-2 clonotypes were also detected in secondary cultures stimulated with SARS-CoV and/or HKU1 spike, a finding consistent with cross-reactivity.

A remark on this clone: There is no known antigen for this receptor. No quality values exist for individual bases; no much larger clone is one base distant.

This sample's time point label indicates: sample from a COVID-19-recovered individual after infection. Cells were CFSE-labeled and stimulated with autologous monocytes plus recombinant SARS-CoV-2 spike or nucleoprotein to obtain antigen-reactive proliferating T cell lines. Patients who had recovered from mild-to-severe COVID-19 served as donors. Stimulated subset cultures started from an input of roughly 5.3x10^5 cells per subset. From peripheral blood mononuclear cells, the researchers isolated CD4+ total memory, central memory, effector memory and circulating T follicular helper cells. CDR1 and CDR2 (MNHNY, SVGAGI) derive from the germline V gene (reference sequence). V sheds 2 bases and J sheds 2 bases, leaving 9 bases between their ends. The CDR3 numbers 14 residues from cysteine through phenylalanine. Just CDR3 DNA is preserved here, 42 bases in frame from base 1. Libraries were built with the immunoSEQ multiplex PCR assay. Per the source publication's procedure: The Chao-Jaccard similarity index and counts of shared clonotypes were used to quantify repertoire overlap between subsets. TCRdb obtained this table from immuneACCESS and retained in-frame rearrangements with V and J assigned. These tables miss some clones; where compared with another copy, unresolved V genes account for less than half of the shortfall, and the remainder is unexplained. V, J and clone size are those of that table, while D and trimming were read from the DNA. The sample table holds several hundred clones, of which roughly a tenth were seen once. The leading ten clones occupy approximately 17% of the sample.

The sequencing here drew on effector memory CD4+ T cells, cultured in vitro, taken after recovery from COVID-19. The sample's cell subset or site label, decoded: CD4+ T effector memory cells. This clonotype originated in a human donor who had COVID-19. The V gene is TRBV6-6 and the J gene is TRBJ1-1; no D segment can be confidently identified. This receptor has the CDR3 CASSYGEGNTEAFF. The base sequence is TGTGCCAGCAGTTACGGGGAGGGCAACACTGAAGCTTTCTTT.